The source of this TCR beta chain is a study of T cells expressing NK-cell markers. Overall study: According to the study, TCR beta repertoires originated from sorted CD3+CD56+NKG2C+, CD3+CD56+NKG2C- and CD3+CD56-NKG2C+ T cells.

cDNA encoding TCR beta was synthesized via 5'RACE template switching incorporating UMIs. After re-calling the 5' RACE reads, TCRdb lists one entry per CDR3 protein, DNA absent. The listing contains roughly 350,000 distinct CDR3 sequences. On this clonotype itself: Its cognate antigen is unknown.

Germline CDR1 reads SGHKS; CDR2 reads YYEKEE (reference sequence). The CDR3 is made up of 15 amino acids. Points from the study as a whole: Also leading the CD3+CD56-NKG2C+ fraction in a few donors were these clonotypes. Whether expanded NKG2C+ T cell clones recognized HCMV stayed uncertain.

The V call is TRBV5-5, the J call TRBJ2-5; the D call of TRBD1 rests on TCRdb alone, since no DNA is present to check it. Sequencing was carried out using blood T cells: a sorted CD56 or NKG2C T cell subset, CD4+ or CD8+ T cells, or bulk PBMC T cells (not recorded which). The TCR sequence derives from a man between 18 and 69 years old in good health. CDR3 loop: CASSLAGVGQETQYF.